This entry concerns a single TCR beta chain. Its cognate antigen is unknown. TCRdb itself ran the 5' RACE reads through MiXCR, one entry per CDR3 protein. The table lists some 600,000 distinct CDR3 sequences, approximately 15% of them singletons. This sample is part of a study of T-cell memory formation after mild COVID-19. Unmatched junction bases numbered 4, after V lost 1 base and J lost 2 bases. Germline assignment: CDR1 LNHNV and CDR2 YYDKDF (reference sequence). The CDR3 runs to 16 residues. Findings of the study overall: Mainly CM and EM harbored the contracting CD4+ clones; mainly EMRA harbored the CD8+ ones.

The clonotype comes from an adult woman who had mild COVID-19 (a few samples of this study predate the infection). Cell type and time point are not known. Sequenced sample: PBMCs or a T cell subset sorted from them (not recorded which). The gene calls are TRBV15 and TRBJ2-2; 7 nucleotides line up with TRBD1. CDR3 protein: CATSRGRQGNTGELFF. The CDR3 DNA reads TGTGCCACCAGCAGAGGTAGACAGGGTAACACCGGGGAGCTGTTTTTT.